A single sample is the source of the 25 T cell receptor beta chains below, sequenced in a study of blood T cells in healthy people across ages. A second PCR of about 7 to 12 cycles used a sample-barcoded 5' primer and a J-beta primer mix. TCRdb re-called the 5' RACE reads through MiXCR, storing one row per CDR3 protein. The table lists around 650,000 distinct CDR3 sequences, roughly 41% of them singletons. Material for sequencing was blood. Every receptor here comes from a man of 80 years or more in good health.

On this clonotype: The junction shows a germline mismatch at one end, possibly a read error. J is TRBJ1-5 and V is TRBV4-3; D gene uncertain. The CDR3 covers 13 residues. Germline V CDR1 and CDR2: LGHNA, YSLEER. The CDR3 loop is CASSQNSNQPQHF. CDR3 nucleotides: TGTGCCAGCAGCCAAAATAGCAATCAGCCCCAGCATTTT.

This clonotype was seen a handful of times. This chain joins TRBV2 and TRBJ2-6, with TRBD2 as a possible D gene (5 bases). This CDR3 spans 16 amino acids. Trimming removed 4 bases at V and 0 bases at J, with 10 bases between. Germline values: CDR1 SNHLY, CDR2 FYNNEI. The CDR3 spells CASSVGGLSGANVLTF. The CDR3 coding sequence is TGTGCCAGCAGTGTGGGCGGGCTCTCTGGGGCCAACGTCCTGACTTTC.

The rearrangement joins TRBV5-5 to TRBJ2-1; maybe TRBD1 (6 bases). The CDR3 consists of 19 residues. Germline V gives CDR1 SGHKS, CDR2 YYEKEE (reference sequence). Trimming cost V 4 bases and J 5 bases, with 28 bases left between them. The CDR3 spells CASSKGPSVSAGVDNEQFF. The CDR3 DNA sequence: TGTGCCAGCAGCAAAGGGCCGTCCGTCAGTGCAGGGGTTGACAATGAGCAGTTCTTC.

This chain uses TRBV3-1 with TRBJ1-5; no clear D gene. Between the trimmed V and J ends, which lost 1 base and 2 bases, there was a span of 9 bases. This CDR3 region has 15 residues. The germline V gene encodes CDR1 LGHDT and CDR2 YNNKEL (reference sequence). This CDR3 reads CASSQGVLGNQPQHF. The CDR3 nucleotides read TGTGCCAGCAGCCAAGGGGTCTTAGGCAATCAGCCCCAGCATTTT.

The chain uses TRBV2 and TRBJ2-3; D is uncertain. The V and J ends lost 9 bases and 12 bases respectively, with 19 bases between them. From germline, CDR1 is SNHLY and CDR2 FYNNEI. This CDR3 comprises 12 residues. CDR3 region: CASTRPANLQYF. The CDR3 nucleotides are TGTGCCAGTACCCGACCAGCGAACTTACAGTATTTT.

The chain couples TRBV5-1 to TRBJ2-1; D not certain. The CDR3 spans 14 residues. V lost 3 bases and J lost 1, with 8 bases in between. Looked up from germline, CDR1 is SGHRS and CDR2 is YFSETQ. CDR3 in DNA: TGCGCCAGCAGCTCGGTGGGGTCCTACAATGAGCAGTTCTTC. The encoded protein is CASSSVGSYNEQFF.

This clonotype showed up just a few times. CDR3 sequence: CSAREGYTGELFF. The CDR3 bases are TGCAGTGCTAGAGAGGGATACACCGGGGAGCTGTTTTTT. V and J are TRBV20-1 and TRBJ2-2, with no clear D. V was shortened by 0 bases and J by 3 bases, with 5 bases between the two germline ends. CDR1 DFQATT and CDR2 SNEGSKA come from the germline V gene (reference sequence). This CDR3 is 13 amino acids long.

This clonotype was seen a handful of times. The V call is TRBV11-2, the J call TRBJ2-6; D uncertain. The germline CDR1 and CDR2 sequences are SGHAT and FQNNGV. The CDR3 has 16 residues. Trimming left V 2 bases short and J 0 bases short, with 8 bases between. The CDR3 region is CASSLFMVSGANVLTF. Written as DNA, the CDR3 is TGTGCCAGCAGCTTATTTATGGTCTCTGGGGCCAACGTCCTGACTTTC.

V is TRBV20-1 and J is TRBJ2-7; 10 bases agree with TRBD1. This CDR3 has 14 residues. From germline, CDR1 is DFQATT and CDR2 SNEGSKA (reference sequence). After removal of 2 bases from V and 5 bases from J, the junction contained 6 bases not matched to a gene. This CDR3 reads CSARSGQGNHEQYF. Written as DNA, the CDR3 is TGCAGTGCTAGATCGGGACAGGGGAACCACGAGCAGTACTTC.

This clonotype was counted between two and nine times. The J gene is TRBJ2-3, the V gene TRBV6-2 or TRBV6-3; 7 bases map to TRBD1. The CDR3 has 17 amino acids. The germline V gene has CDR1 MNHEY and CDR2 SVGEGT. V gave up 2 bases and J gave up 4 bases; unmatched junction bases: 12. CDR3 nucleotides: TGTGCCAGCAGTTACCCTACAGGGGCACCCATTCCAGATACGCAGTATTTT. Translation: CASSYPTGAPIPDTQYF.

The genes are TRBV3-1 and TRBJ2-6; possible D gene TRBD2, 7 bases. Trimming left V 8 bases short and J 0 bases short, with 11 bases between. Per the germline V gene, CDR1 is LGHDT and CDR2 is YNNKEL (reference sequence). There are 15 residues in the CDR3. The CDR3 reads CASGQRGSGANVLTF. The DNA of the CDR3 is TGTGCCAGCGGACAGCGGGGCTCTGGGGCCAACGTCCTGACTTTC.

This clonotype was seen many times. The chain employs TRBV9 and TRBJ2-3; D perhaps matches TRBD1 (6 bases). Germline CDR1 is SGDLS and CDR2 is YYNGEE. Trimming removed 1 base at V and 3 bases at J, with 15 bases between. This CDR3 is 16 amino acids long. The chain's CDR3 is CASSVSRVRGTDTQYF. DNA for the CDR3: TGTGCCAGCAGCGTATCGCGCGTCAGGGGAACAGATACGCAGTATTTT.

This clonotype has only a few counts. This chain connects TRBV11-3 to TRBJ2-5; no clear D gene. Germline-derived CDR1 and CDR2 are SGHNT and YENEEA. Trimming removed 6 bases from V and 2 bases from J, with 10 bases in between. The CDR3 has 13 amino acids. CDR3 region: CASSANSQETQYF. The CDR3 DNA is TGTGCCAGCAGTGCGAACAGTCAAGAGACCCAGTACTTC.

This chain's CDR3 is CASSLSRRGGIAGNEQFF. The CDR3 nucleotides read TGTGCCAGCAGCTTATCTAGGCGTGGTGGGATAGCGGGGAATGAGCAGTTCTTC. The chain uses TRBV7-2 and TRBJ2-1, with TRBD2 matching 8 bases. CDR1 and CDR2 (germline): SGHTA, FQGNSA. The CDR3 spans 18 residues. V shed 2 bases and J 7 bases; nucleotides not matched to a gene: 16. The full variable domain, rest sourced from reference TRBV7-2 and TRBJ2-1, is GAGVSQSPSNKVTEKGKDVELRCDPISGHTALYWYRQSLGQGLEFLIYFQGNSAPDKSGLPSDRFSAERTGGSVSTLTIQRTQQEDSAVYLCASSLSRRGGIAGNEQFFGPGTRLTVL.

The chain has TRBV5-1 and TRBJ2-7; D may be TRBD2 (7 bases). CDR1 and CDR2 (germline): SGHRS, YFSETQ. This CDR3 comprises 14 residues. Trimming cost V 0 bases and J 6 bases, with 13 bases left between them. CDR3: CASSLDGGGGEQYF. The DNA for the CDR3 is TGCGCCAGCAGCTTGGACGGGGGCGGGGGCGAGCAGTACTTC.

As regards this clonotype: Its ends do not fully match the called genes, so a read error is possible. The CDR3 loop reads CASSFVSGYADAQYF. The CDR3 bases are TGTGCCAGCAGTTTTGTTTCGGGTTATGCAGATGCGCAGTATTTT. The chain employs TRBV27 and TRBJ2-3; D call uncertain. The CDR3 runs 15 residues. CDR1 and CDR2 from the germline V gene are MNHEY and SMNVEV (reference sequence).

The chain joins TRBV3-1 to TRBJ1-2; D may be TRBD1 (5 bases). Germline V gene lookup returns CDR1 LGHDT and CDR2 YNNKEL (reference sequence). V lost 8 bases and J lost 5, with 18 bases in between. The CDR3 has 14 residues. The chain's CDR3 is CASGEAGTLYGYTF. The CDR3 DNA reads as TGTGCCAGCGGTGAGGCAGGGACCCTATATGGCTACACCTTC.

Points on this clonotype: A much larger clone differs by one base, so this may be a read error. The CDR3 DNA is TGTGCCAGCAGTAGTCGAACTCCCCTCCGCGAGCAGTACTTC. Its translation is CASSSRTPLREQYF. The chain is built from TRBV25-1 and TRBJ2-7, with D unresolved. The CDR3 extends over 14 amino acids. V lost 5 bases and J lost 6, with 17 bases in between. Germline V CDR1 and CDR2: MGHDK, SYGVNS.

This clonotype came up a few times. The chain couples TRBV24-1 to TRBJ2-7, with 10 bases aligning to TRBD1. The CDR3 is made up of 15 amino acids. Looked up from germline, CDR1 is KGHDR and CDR2 is SFDVKD. Losses at the gene ends were 4 bases for V and 5 bases for J; bases not matched to a gene: 7. The CDR3 nucleotides read TGTGCCACCAGTGACCCCGGGACAGGGGCCCACGAGCAGTACTTC. Protein sequence: CATSDPGTGAHEQYF.

This clonotype was recorded many times. The chain employs TRBV7-2 and TRBJ2-6, with TRBD1 identical over 8 bases. The ends lost 4 bases at V and 9 bases at J; junction bases unmatched: 5. This CDR3 is 14 amino acids long. Germline CDR1 and CDR2: SGHTA and FQGNSA. The CDR3 DNA sequence: TGTGCCAGCAGCTCGACAGGGGTTAGCAACGTCCTGACTTTC. Amino acids: CASSSTGVSNVLTF.

This clonotype occurred a few times. This chain links TRBV11-2 with TRBJ1-2, with 8 nucleotides matching TRBD1. There are 14 residues in the CDR3. J lost 5 bases, V lost 5 bases, and 7 bases had no gene match. The germline CDR1 and CDR2 sequences are SGHAT and FQNNGV. CDR3 bases: TGTGCCAGCAGCGAACAGACAGGGGCATATGGCTACACCTTC. It codes for CASSEQTGAYGYTF. Based on the CDR3 plus reference TRBV11-2 and TRBJ1-2, the full variable domain is EAGVAQSPRYKIIEKRQSVAFWCNPISGHATLYWYQQILGQGPKLLIQFQNNGVVDDSQLPKDRFSAERLKGVDSTLKIQPAKLEDSAVYLCASSEQTGAYGYTFGSGTRLTVV.

This clonotype appeared once. This sequence joins TRBV5-1 and TRBJ1-6; D unresolved. Trimming took 0 bases from V and 12 from J, leaving 10 bases between them. The germline V gene encodes CDR1 SGHRS and CDR2 YFSETQ. The CDR3 has 13 amino acids. CDR3 nucleotides: TGCGCCAGCAGCTTGGAGTCCCCGAGACCCCTCCACTTT. It is translated as CASSLESPRPLHF.

The V call is TRBV4-3, the J call TRBJ2-7; 10 positions agree with TRBD1. J was trimmed by 5 bases and V by 0 bases; bases with no gene match: 13. CDR3 length: 18 residues. Germline V gene sequence: CDR1 LGHNA, CDR2 YSLEER. The chain's CDR3 is CASSQDWNPGQGINEQYF. CDR3 DNA: TGCGCCAGCAGCCAAGATTGGAACCCGGGACAGGGGATCAACGAGCAGTACTTC.

The V and J genes are TRBV20-1 and TRBJ2-3; 8 bases are a match to TRBD2. Germline CDR1 is DFQATT and CDR2 is SNEGSKA (reference sequence). This CDR3 has 14 amino acids. Trimming removed 7 bases from V and 1 base from J; junction bases left unmatched: 7. CDR3 sequence (DNA): TGCAGTGTTGTTTGGCGGGGGGGCACAGATACGCAGTATTTT. Translated: CSVVWRGGTDTQYF.

The chain is built from TRBV4-3 and TRBJ2-4; a weak D match, TRBD1 (6 bases). The CDR3 is 15 amino acids. Trimming cost V 0 bases and J 8 bases, with 14 bases left between them. The germline gives CDR1 LGHNA, CDR2 YSLEER. The CDR3 sequence: CASSQDGGRADIQYF. In nucleotides, the CDR3 is TGCGCCAGCAGCCAAGATGGGGGCCGGGCTGACATTCAGTACTTC.